These 17 T cell receptor beta chains came from one sample sequenced in a study of T cell repertoires in cytomegalovirus infection. MiXCR was run by TCRdb on the reads, yielding one entry per CDR3 protein. Of approximately 910,000 distinct CDR3 sequences in the sample, approximately 30% were seen once. These receptors' targets are unknown. The sample in question was cultured CD8+ T cells from PBMCs, obtained from culture after CMV antigen stimulation. Source of these receptors: a human donor in good health (CMV status not recorded). Some clones in this sample may be carry-over from other donors' samples.

This clonotype occurred a few times. The CDR3 sequence is CASGLEGATGELFF. In DNA, the CDR3 is TGTGCTAGTGGTTTGGAGGGGGCCACCGGGGAGCTGTTTTTT. The chain carries TRBV12-5 and TRBJ2-2; 7 bases align to TRBD1. There are 14 residues in the CDR3. Germline CDR1 and CDR2: LGHNT and FRNRAP. V shed 1 base and J 4 bases; nucleotides not matched to a gene: 0.

Concerning this clonotype itself: The junction shows a germline mismatch at one end, possibly a read error. The genes are TRBV5-1 and TRBJ2-5, with 7 bases lining up with TRBD1. The CDR3 runs 13 residues. Germline V lookup: CDR1 SGHRS, CDR2 YFSETQ. CDR3 region: CASSTGQMETRYF. The CDR3, as DNA: TGCGCCAGCAGCACGGGACAGATGGAGACCCGGTACTTC.

In its sample, this clonotype was seen many times. The V gene is TRBV12-3 or TRBV12-4, the J gene TRBJ2-1; D possibly uses TRBD1 or TRBD2 (7 bases each). V was pared by 4 bases and J by 14 bases, with 21 bases between. The CDR3 runs 14 residues. In DNA form, the CDR3 reads TGTGCCAGCAGTTCAGACCTCAGGGGGGGCATGGAGTTCTTC. It codes for CASSSDLRGGMEFF.

This clonotype has only a few counts. The chain combines TRBV27 with TRBJ2-3; maybe TRBD2 (6 bases). V lost 5 bases to trimming and J lost 2 bases, with 23 bases between them. CDR3 size: 18 residues. Per germline, CDR1 MNHEY and CDR2 SMNVEV (reference sequence). The CDR3 DNA sequence: TGTGCCAGCAGTCCAGTTCGGGCGACGGGACTTGCCACAGATACGCAGTATTTT. Its translation: CASSPVRATGLATDTQYF.

The chain combines TRBV19 with TRBJ1-4; D unclear. V lost 7 bases and J 7 bases, leaving 16 bases between the germline ends. The CDR3 has 14 amino acids. Per the germline V gene, CDR1 is LNHDA and CDR2 is SQIVND (reference sequence). CDR3 region: CASTAVPGFEKLFF. The DNA for the CDR3 is TGTGCCAGTACAGCGGTTCCCGGATTTGAAAAACTGTTTTTT.

The chain combines TRBV28 with TRBJ1-5; D gene ambiguous. V shed 3 bases and J shed 2 bases, with 11 bases lying between them. Per germline, CDR1 MDHEN and CDR2 SYDVKM. The CDR3 has 15 amino acids. CDR3 DNA sequence: TGTGCCAGCAGTTTTGAGGGTCGGGGCAATCAGCCCCAGCATTTT. It specifies CASSFEGRGNQPQHF.

A few counts support this clonotype. The rearrangement joins TRBV27 to TRBJ2-2; TRBD2 aligns across 8 bases. Trimming at V came to 5 bases and at J to 4 bases, leaving 9 bases not matched to a gene. CDR1 and CDR2 from the germline V gene are MNHEY and SMNVEV (reference sequence). The length of the CDR3 is 16 residues. CDR3 in DNA: TGTGCCAGCAGTCCTCCGGGCGGGGGGTTCACCGGGGAGCTGTTTTTT. It translates to CASSPPGGGFTGELFF.

This clonotype was observed once. Compared with germline, one end of the junction differs, possibly owing to a read error. The chain employs TRBV7-6 and TRBJ2-1, with 10 bases identical to TRBD2. CDR1 is SGHVS and CDR2 is FNYEAQ in the germline V gene. The CDR3 totals 15 residues. This CDR3 reads CVSSSLAGPYNEQFF. The CDR3 region has the DNA TGTGTCAGCAGCTCACTAGCGGGGCCCTACAATGAGCAGTTCTTC.

A note on this clonotype: This could be a read error, since a much larger clone is one nucleotide away. In this CDR3 the conserved last residue, phenylalanine or tryptophan, is missing, so a read error is likely. V gene TRBV7-2 combines with J gene TRBJ1-1; unclear D gene. Trimming left V 5 bases short and J 8 bases short, with 27 bases between. The germline CDR1 and CDR2 sequences are SGHTA and FQGNSA. There are 17 residues in the CDR3. In DNA, the CDR3 is TGTGCCAGCAGCCTACAAATGGTCGGGCGTTTCATGCCCGAAGCTTTCTAT. This gives the protein CASSLQMVGRFMPEAFY.

This clonotype showed up just a few times. This chain links TRBV6-2 or TRBV6-3 with TRBJ2-7; D is ambiguous. CDR1 MNHEY and CDR2 SVGEGT come from the germline V gene. This CDR3 is 14 amino acids long. Trimming removed 2 bases from V and 0 bases from J, with 8 bases in between. The CDR3 sequence is CASSYGLSSYEQYV. As DNA, the CDR3 is TGTGCCAGCAGTTACGGCTTATCCTCCTACGAGCAGTACGTC.

This clonotype was counted a few times. The chain couples TRBV5-4 to TRBJ2-6; D is unclear. Germline V CDR1 and CDR2: SGHNT, YYREEE (reference sequence). V was trimmed by 0 bases and J by 0 bases, leaving 10 bases between them. The CDR3 has 17 amino acids. CDR3 nucleotide sequence: TGTGCCAGCAGCTTGGGCGGTAGGGTCTCTGGGGCCAACGTCCTGACTTTC. It yields the protein CASSLGGRVSGANVLTF.

To note about this clonotype: This may be a read error: a much more frequent sequence differs by one nucleotide. No conserved phenylalanine or tryptophan is present at the end of the CDR3, so a read error is the likely explanation. The genes are TRBV12-3 or TRBV12-4 and TRBJ1-1; a possible D gene is TRBD1 (6 bases). V was trimmed by 4 bases and J by 0 bases, leaving 12 bases between them. The CDR3 consists of 15 residues. This chain's CDR3 is CASSSPGVLNTEAFL. The CDR3 region has the DNA TGTGCCAGCAGTTCCCCAGGGGTCCTGAACACTGAAGCTTTCCTT.

The chain couples TRBV20-1 to TRBJ2-1; 11 nucleotides align to TRBD2. CDR1 and CDR2 from the germline V gene are DFQATT and SNEGSKA (reference sequence). This CDR3 is 14 amino acids long. V dropped 7 bases and J dropped 3; count of bases not matched to a gene: 5. The CDR3 sequence: CSVELAGDYNEQFF. Here the CDR3 DNA reads TGCAGTGTGGAACTAGCGGGGGACTACAATGAGCAGTTCTTC.

This clonotype was seen ten or more times. CDR3 coding DNA: TGTGCCAGCAGCGGGGGACTAGCGGGGTCTTCCTACAATGAGCAGTTCTTC. It is translated as CASSGGLAGSSYNEQFF. The chain uses TRBV7-6 and TRBJ2-1; 13 nucleotides agree with TRBD2. Germline CDR1 and CDR2: SGHVS and FNYEAQ. The CDR3 length is 17 residues. The ends lost 5 bases at V and 1 base at J; junction bases unmatched: 5.

The gene calls are TRBV7-6 and TRBJ2-7, with 10 bases lining up with TRBD1. The CDR3 has 12 residues. Germline loops: CDR1 SGHVS, CDR2 FNYEAQ. Trimming took 4 bases from V and 12 from J; bases not matched to a gene: 6. The DNA for the CDR3 is TGTGCCAGCAGCTCCGGGACAGGGGCGACGTACGTC. This translates into CASSSGTGATYV.

This clonotype has at least ten counts. CDR3 in amino acids: CASSVGSLRQTNTEAFF. CDR3 coding DNA: TGTGCCAGCAGCGTAGGTTCCTTAAGACAGACCAACACTGAAGCTTTCTTT. This chain joins TRBV9 and TRBJ1-1, with a possible D match to TRBD1 (5 bases). V lost 0 bases and J lost 2, with 17 bases in between. This CDR3 has 17 residues. The V gene's germline CDR1 is SGDLS and CDR2 YYNGEE.

This clonotype was detected ten times or more. The chain recombines TRBV7-8 with TRBJ2-3; D unresolved. Trimming left V 4 bases short and J 5 bases short, with 16 bases between. The CDR3 runs 15 residues. Germline loops: CDR1 SGHVS, CDR2 FQNEAQ. CDR3 region: CASSSTADGEDTQYF. CDR3 nucleotides: TGTGCCAGCAGCTCCACGGCCGATGGGGAAGATACGCAGTATTTT.